A single sample gave rise to the 28 T cell receptor beta chains below, sequenced in a study of radiotherapy plus CTLA-4 blockade in lung cancer. TCRdb keeps only in-frame clones here, not all; method: immunoSEQ multiplex PCR. The table shows some 80,000 clones, with less than 85% occurring only once. Sequencing was performed on peripheral blood, taken from a patient treated with radiotherapy plus ipilimumab. These receptors were collected from a human donor with non-small cell lung cancer who had stable disease on radiotherapy plus ipilimumab.

The V call is TRBV28, the J call TRBJ2-1; TRBD1 agrees at 9 bases. Trimming at V came to 4 bases and at J to 8 bases, leaving 6 bases not matched to a gene. Per the germline V gene, CDR1 is MDHEN and CDR2 is SYDVKM. The CDR3 contains 14 residues. The CDR3 bases are TGTGCCAGCAGTTCCCGGGACAGGGCCCATGAGCAGTTCTTC. The encoded protein is CASSSRDRAHEQFF.

The chain employs TRBV4-2 and TRBJ2-1, with D perhaps matching TRBD1 (5 bases). Per germline, CDR1 LGHNA and CDR2 YNFKEQ. V lost 3 bases and J lost 5, with 11 bases in between. The CDR3 covers 14 residues. CDR3 nucleotides: TGTGCCAGCAGCCAGACTCAGGGCCACAATGAGCAGTTCTTC. Translating it yields CASSQTQGHNEQFF.

This clone turned up a few times. V and J are TRBV13 and TRBJ1-1; D call uncertain. This CDR3 has 14 amino acids. The V end was cut by 4 bases, the J end by 1 base, with 10 bases between. CDR1 and CDR2 from the germline V gene are PRHDT and FYEKMQ (reference sequence). The CDR3 spells CASSSRLPNTEAFF. The CDR3 region has the DNA TGTGCCAGCAGCTCCAGACTCCCGAACACTGAAGCTTTCTTT.

The chain has TRBV11-1 and TRBJ1-1; D remains unclear. V was shortened by 2 bases and J by 6 bases, with 7 bases between the two germline ends. The germline V gene encodes CDR1 SGHAT and CDR2 FQDESV (reference sequence). The CDR3 runs 12 residues. The CDR3 spells CASSLSFSEAFF. CDR3 nucleotide sequence: TGTGCCAGCAGCTTATCCTTCTCTGAAGCTTTCTTT.

V gene TRBV9 combines with J gene TRBJ1-4; 8 bases align to TRBD1. After removal of 4 bases from V and 7 bases from J, the junction contained 9 bases not matched to a gene. CDR1 is SGDLS, CDR2 YYNGEE, per germline. The CDR3 loop spans 15 amino acids. The CDR3 DNA reads TGTGCCAGCAGCCCATCAGGGGGCATAGTTGAAAAACTGTTTTTT. This translates into CASSPSGGIVEKLFF. Variable domain in full (rest from reference TRBV9 and TRBJ1-4): DSGVTQTPKHLITATGQRVTLRCSPRSGDLSVYWYQQSLDQGLQFLIQYYNGEERAKGNILERFSAQQFPDLHSELNLSSLELGDSALYFCASSPSGGIVEKLFFGSGTQLSVL.

Notes on this clone: Within the sample, other DNA sequences also encode this same CDR3. CDR3 residues: CAISEGRGRGSGNTIYF. CDR3 sequence (DNA): TGTGCCATCAGTGAGGGCAGGGGGCGAGGGAGTGGAAACACCATATATTTT. This chain joins TRBV10-3 and TRBJ1-3, with 8 bases that match TRBD1. The CDR3 spans 17 residues. Germline-derived CDR1 and CDR2 are ENHRY and SYGVKD. With V trimmed by 2 bases and J by 3 bases, 9 bases remained unmatched.

The chain employs TRBV2 and TRBJ2-1; a weak D match, TRBD1 (6 bases). The CDR3 totals 14 residues. V was cut by 2 bases and J by 6 bases, with 11 bases left in between. Germline CDR1 reads SNHLY; CDR2 reads FYNNEI. The CDR3 is CASSEFLQGNEQFF. The CDR3 nucleotides read TGTGCCAGCAGTGAATTTTTACAGGGCAATGAGCAGTTCTTC.

This chain links TRBV13 with TRBJ2-5; the match to TRBD1 covers 10 bases. In germline, CDR1 is PRHDT, CDR2 FYEKMQ (reference sequence). V lost 5 bases and J lost 3; bases outside the gene matches: 12. CDR3 size: 17 residues. The CDR3 nucleotides read TGTGCCAGCAGCCTGTGGACAGGGGGGACAGGGAAAGAGACCCAGTACTTC. Its protein is CASSLWTGGTGKETQYF. Filled out from reference TRBV13 and TRBJ2-5, the complete variable domain reads AAGVIQSPRHLIKEKRETATLKCYPIPRHDTVYWYQQGPGQDPQFLISFYEKMQSDKGSIPDRFSAQQFSDYHSELNMSSLELGDSALYFCASSLWTGGTGKETQYFGPGTRLLVL.

The CDR3 DNA reads as TGTGCCAGCAGACGGGACTCCTACGAGCAGTACTTC. Protein product: CASRRDSYEQYF. This chain uses TRBV4-2 with TRBJ2-7; tentatively, D is TRBD2 (5 bases). This CDR3 region has 12 residues. V was pared by 6 bases and J by 0 bases, with 6 bases between. From germline, CDR1 is LGHNA and CDR2 YNFKEQ.

This rearrangement joins TRBV11-2 to TRBJ2-5; D is perhaps TRBD1 or TRBD2 (6 bases each). Trimming pared 4 bases from V and 5 bases from J, leaving 14 bases between. The CDR3 contains 14 residues. Germline V gene lookup returns CDR1 SGHAT and CDR2 FQNNGV. CDR3: CASSSNGGGETQYF. The CDR3 DNA is TGTGCCAGCAGCTCTAACGGAGGGGGGGAGACCCAGTACTTC.

J is TRBJ1-1 and V is TRBV18; 7 bases are shared with TRBD1. The ends lost 5 bases at V and 5 bases at J; junction bases unmatched: 8. CDR3 length equals 14 residues. Germline assignment: CDR1 KGHSH and CDR2 LQKENI. CDR3 bases: TGTGCCAGCTCAGCTCGACAGGGAGAGACTGAAGCTTTCTTT. Its translation: CASSARQGETEAFF.

This clone appeared a few times. This rearrangement joins TRBV28 to TRBJ1-5, with 9 bases fitting TRBD1. V lost 8 bases, J lost 2 bases, and 4 bases stayed unmatched. The CDR3 covers 14 residues. Germline V gene lookup returns CDR1 MDHEN and CDR2 SYDVKM. The CDR3: CASGTGSRNQPQHF. For the CDR3, the DNA is TGTGCCAGCGGGACAGGGTCGCGCAATCAGCCCCAGCATTTT.

The genes are TRBV6-5 and TRBJ2-7, with 8 bases that match TRBD2. In germline, CDR1 is MNHEY, CDR2 SVGAGI. J lost 0 bases, V lost 2 bases, and 3 bases had no gene match. The CDR3 totals 15 residues. CDR3 coding DNA: TGTGCCAGCAGTTACACGAGCGGGAGCTCCTACGAGCAGTACTTC. This gives the protein CASSYTSGSSYEQYF.

This clone has only a few counts. The rearrangement uses TRBV9 and TRBJ2-2; D remains unclear. Trimming removed 1 base from V and 9 bases from J, with 7 bases in between. The CDR3 is made up of 12 amino acids. CDR1 is SGDLS and CDR2 is YYNGEE in the germline V gene. The CDR3 reads CASSVSGRELFF. The CDR3 nucleotides read TGTGCCAGCAGCGTATCTGGCCGGGAGCTGTTTTTT.

This clone was recorded a few times. The chain employs TRBV28 and TRBJ1-1, with a possible D match to TRBD1 (6 bases). CDR3 size: 14 residues. V gave up 7 bases and J gave up 1 base, with 13 bases separating them. The germline V gene encodes CDR1 MDHEN and CDR2 SYDVKM. The DNA of the CDR3 is TGTGCCAGCAACTCAGGGGCCGAGAACACTGAAGCTTTCTTT. Translating gives CASNSGAENTEAFF.

The CDR3: CAWKTGYEQYF. The CDR3, as DNA: TGTGCCTGGAAGACGGGCTACGAGCAGTACTTC. V usage is TRBV30 and J usage is TRBJ2-7, with D unclear. V lost 4 bases, J lost 3 bases, and 7 bases lay in between. CDR1 and CDR2 (germline): GTSNPN, SVGIG (reference sequence). CDR3 length: 11 amino acids.

The chain couples TRBV29-1 to TRBJ1-2; 10 bases match TRBD1. The germline CDR1 and CDR2 sequences are SQVTM and ANQGSEA. There are 14 residues in the CDR3. Germline trimming cut 3 bases from V and 5 bases from J; bases unmatched to any gene: 6. Here the CDR3 reads CSVDTGTGEYGYTF. The CDR3 DNA reads TGCAGCGTTGACACCGGGACAGGGGAGTATGGCTACACCTTC.

The chain employs TRBV7-9 and TRBJ1-4; perhaps TRBD1 as D (6 bases). CDR1 is SEHNR, CDR2 FQNEAQ, per germline (reference sequence). The ends were cut back, 11 bases at V and 3 bases at J, with 22 bases in the middle. This CDR3 spans 16 amino acids. The CDR3 DNA follows: TGTGCCTCGTCCCCCTTTCAGGGGCCTCCTAATGAAAAACTGTTTTTT. This encodes CASSPFQGPPNEKLFF.

About this clone itself: Sequence at one end of the junction differs from germline and may be a read error. V and J are TRBV5-1 and TRBJ1-3; D unresolved. The CDR3 runs 13 residues. CDR1 and CDR2 (germline): SGHRS, YFSETQ. For the CDR3, the DNA is TGCGCCAGCTCCATCGGCTCTGGAAACACCATATTTTTT. Translation gives CASSIGSGNTIFF.

This rearrangement joins TRBV9 to TRBJ1-5, with TRBD1 matching 7 bases. This CDR3 contains 14 residues. The ends lost 4 bases at V and 4 bases at J; junction bases unmatched: 5. Germline loops: CDR1 SGDLS, CDR2 YYNGEE. CDR3 bases: TGTGCCAGCAGCCCCGGGACAGTGAATCAGCCCCAGCATTTT. Residues: CASSPGTVNQPQHF.

The genes are TRBV6-1 and TRBJ1-2; TRBD1 aligns across 9 bases. The V segment lost 3 bases and the J segment 8 bases; nucleotides outside the gene matches: 7. Germline CDR1 is MNHNS and CDR2 is SASEGT. This CDR3 is built from 14 residues. The chain's CDR3 is CASSEGQGVGGYTF. CDR3 bases: TGTGCCAGCAGTGAGGGACAGGGAGTAGGAGGCTACACCTTC.

This chain connects TRBV19 to TRBJ2-7, with D possibly TRBD2 on 6 matching bases. CDR3 length: 15 amino acids. Per the germline V gene, CDR1 is LNHDA and CDR2 is SQIVND (reference sequence). Trimming left V 4 bases short and J 0 bases short, with 13 bases between. The CDR3 spells CASSRNRGNSYEQYF. The CDR3 nucleotides read TGTGCCAGTAGTAGAAACCGGGGGAACTCCTACGAGCAGTACTTC.

The chain recombines TRBV14 with TRBJ2-7; possible D gene TRBD2, 7 bases. V was cut by 0 bases and J by 6 bases, with 12 bases left in between. The CDR3 sequence is 14 residues long. CDR1 and CDR2 (germline): SGHDN, FVKESK. The CDR3 bases are TGTGCCAGCAGCCAAGATCCGGGGGGCGGCGAGCAGTACTTC. Translation gives CASSQDPGGGEQYF.

V and J are TRBV7-3 and TRBJ2-5; D is possibly TRBD2 (6 bases). CDR1 and CDR2 from the germline V gene are SGHTA and FQGTGA. Deletions cut 1 base from V and 3 bases from J, with 15 bases between. CDR3 length equals 16 residues. For the CDR3, the DNA is TGTGCCAGCAGCTTAAACGGCCCCGGACTAAAAGAGACCCAGTACTTC. Its protein is CASSLNGPGLKETQYF.

The chain joins TRBV27 to TRBJ1-2, with D perhaps TRBD1 (6 bases). Germline CDR1 and CDR2: MNHEY and SMNVEV (reference sequence). Trimming took off 5 bases at V and 4 bases at J, with 17 bases between the two ends. The CDR3 length is 15 residues. CDR3 amino acids: CASSKGSQGGYGYTF. CDR3 nucleotides: TGTGCCAGCAGTAAGGGGTCACAGGGTGGCTATGGCTACACCTTC.

The V and J genes are TRBV11-2 and TRBJ1-6; D might be TRBD1 (5 bases). The germline V gene has CDR1 SGHAT and CDR2 FQNNGV. The CDR3 extends over 16 amino acids. Trimming removed 4 bases from V and 7 bases from J, with 17 bases in between. CDR3 amino acids: CASSSGGGARNSPLHF. DNA for the CDR3: TGTGCCAGCAGCTCTGGGGGGGGTGCACGGAATTCACCCCTCCACTTT.

This clone has a handful of counts. The genes are TRBV7-9 and TRBJ2-7; D unresolved. Germline-derived CDR1 and CDR2 are SEHNR and FQNEAQ (reference sequence). V lost 4 bases to trimming and J lost 12 bases, with 19 bases between them. CDR3 size: 13 residues. CDR3 protein: CASSSRTSLRWYF. The CDR3 DNA reads TGTGCCAGCAGCTCCAGAACCAGTCTTCGATGGTACTTC. Together with reference TRBV7-9 and TRBJ2-7, the CDR3 gives the full variable domain: DTGVSQNPRHKITKRGQNVTFRCDPISEHNRLYWYRQTLGQGPEFLTYFQNEAQLEKSRLLSDRFSAERPKGSFSTLEIQRTEQGDSAMYLCASSSRTSLRWYFGPGTRLTVT.

The chain links TRBV20-1 to TRBJ2-7; D possibly corresponds to TRBD2 (6 bases). The CDR3 is made up of 10 amino acids. CDR1 DFQATT and CDR2 SNEGSKA come from the germline V gene (reference sequence). Trimming shortened V by 6 bases and J by 12 bases, and 15 bases separated the two germline ends. Here the CDR3 reads CSAPRGNLYF. As DNA, the CDR3 is TGCAGTGCCCCACGGGGGAATCTGTACTTC.